These 17 T cell receptor beta chains originate from one sample sequenced in a study of OX40 agonist ivuxolimab in advanced cancers. The method was immunoSEQ multiplex PCR; TCRdb's version includes in-frame clones alone and lacks a portion of them. This sample yields around 36,000 clones, of which more than 65% are seen a single time; about 14% belongs to the top ten. The sample here was CD4+ or CD8+ T cells sorted from blood, taken in a trial of the OX40 agonist ivuxolimab. These receptors came from an adult with an advanced solid tumor such as melanoma, head and neck, liver or kidney cancer.

The J gene is TRBJ1-1, the V gene TRBV19; TRBD1 matches at 8 bases. The CDR3 spans 15 residues. With 2 bases clipped from V and 1 base from J, the junction kept 3 bases outside the gene matches. The V gene's germline CDR1 is LNHDA and CDR2 SQIVND (reference sequence). The CDR3 region is CASSIRGTGNTEAFF. DNA of the CDR3: TGTGCCAGTAGTATAAGAGGGACAGGGAACACTGAAGCTTTCTTT.

The chain is built from TRBV9 and TRBJ2-5, with a possible D match to TRBD1 (5 bases). The CDR3 is 13 amino acids. Trimming took 4 bases from V and 1 from J, leaving 8 bases between them. Germline lookup yields CDR1 SGDLS and CDR2 YYNGEE. CDR3 amino acids: CASSFDSQETQYF. The CDR3 DNA reads as TGTGCCAGCAGCTTCGACAGCCAAGAGACCCAGTACTTC.

This clone was picked up one time. V gene TRBV13 combines with J gene TRBJ1-1, with D hard to call. The germline V gene encodes CDR1 PRHDT and CDR2 FYEKMQ (reference sequence). This CDR3 spans 12 amino acids. With 5 bases removed from V and 1 base from J, the gap between germline ends came to 5 bases. The chain's CDR3 is CASSPGNTEAFF. The CDR3 DNA is TGTGCCAGCAGCCCCGGGAACACTGAAGCTTTCTTT.

This clone was detected a few times. Since a much larger clone is just one base distant, this may be a read error. The same CDR3 is also encoded by other DNA sequences in this sample. The chain is built from TRBV11-2 and TRBJ1-5; D gene unclear. This CDR3 is built from 14 residues. V dropped 3 bases and J dropped 0 bases, with 6 bases sitting between them. Germline-derived CDR1 and CDR2 are SGHAT and FQNNGV. In DNA, the CDR3 is TGTGCCAGCAGCTTTGCAGATAGCAATCAGCCCCAGCATTTT. Translated: CASSFADSNQPQHF.

This chain links TRBV29-1 with TRBJ2-7; 10 positions agree with TRBD2. The CDR3 contains 14 residues. Germline assignment: CDR1 SQVTM and CDR2 ANQGSEA. As DNA, the CDR3 is TGCAGGGGCTGGGACTTAGCGGGGGGCTACGAGCAGTACTTC. Translating gives CRGWDLAGGYEQYF.

The rearrangement joins TRBV5-1 to TRBJ2-5; possible D gene TRBD1, 6 bases. Germline values: CDR1 SGHRS, CDR2 YFSETQ. V lost 0 bases and J 4 bases, leaving 13 bases between the germline ends. The CDR3 runs 15 residues. In nucleotides, the CDR3 is TGCGCCAGCAGCTTGGGTACAGGGACCGGAGAGACCCAGTACTTC. It yields the protein CASSLGTGTGETQYF. Supplemented by reference TRBV5-1 and TRBJ2-5, the full variable domain reads KAGVTQTPRYLIKTRGQQVTLSCSPISGHRSVSWYQQTPGQGLQFLFEYFSETQRNKGNFPGRFSGRQFSNSRSEMNVSTLELGDSALYLCASSLGTGTGETQYFGPGTRLLVL.

The chain carries TRBV6-5 and TRBJ1-4; TRBD1 is a possible D gene (6 bases). There are 15 residues in the CDR3. V lost 2 bases to trimming and J lost 8 bases, with 15 bases between them. Germline CDR1 is MNHEY and CDR2 is SVGAGI. Written as DNA, the CDR3 is TGTGCCAGCAGTTACGGAGGGGGGAGGAGAGAAAAACTGTTTTTT. Translating gives CASSYGGGRREKLFF.

The chain employs TRBV15 and TRBJ2-1; 9 bases map to TRBD1. In germline, CDR1 is LNHNV, CDR2 YYDKDF (reference sequence). V lost 7 bases to trimming and J lost 3 bases; unmatched junction nucleotides: 4. The CDR3 is 14 amino acids. The CDR3 DNA reads as TGTGCCACCATCGGGACAGGGAGCTACAATGAGCAGTTCTTC. The encoded protein is CATIGTGSYNEQFF.

V gene TRBV6-1 combines with J gene TRBJ1-5; D is possibly TRBD1 (5 bases). Germline assignment: CDR1 MNHNS and CDR2 SASEGT. V was shortened by 6 bases and J by 1 base, with 13 bases between the two germline ends. CDR3 size: 15 residues. The CDR3 sequence is CASSKQKGSNQPQHF. CDR3 sequence (DNA): TGTGCCAGCAGCAAACAGAAGGGGAGCAATCAGCCCCAGCATTTT.

V usage is TRBV28 and J usage is TRBJ1-1; D is perhaps TRBD1 (6 bases). V dropped 7 bases and J dropped 0 bases, with 18 bases sitting between them. Germline assignment: CDR1 MDHEN and CDR2 SYDVKM. The CDR3 is made up of 16 amino acids. The CDR3 DNA sequence: TGTGCCAGCACCTTGGGGGCAGTTTCCCTGAACACTGAAGCTTTCTTT. Amino acids: CASTLGAVSLNTEAFF. The full variable domain, rest sourced from reference TRBV28 and TRBJ1-1, is DVKVTQSSRYLVKRTGEKVFLECVQDMDHENMFWYRQDPGLGLRLIYFSYDVKMKEKGDIPEGYSVSREKKERFSLILESASTNQTSMYLCASTLGAVSLNTEAFFGQGTRLTVV.

The DNA for the CDR3 is TGTGCCAGCAGCCCACTCCAAAGCGCCCATACGCAGTATTTT. Encoded protein: CASSPLQSAHTQYF. The chain recombines TRBV14 with TRBJ2-3; no clear D gene. The V gene lost 4 bases and the J gene lost 7 bases, with 15 bases spanning the gap. Germline V gene lookup returns CDR1 SGHDN and CDR2 FVKESK. This CDR3 has 14 residues.

The V and J genes are TRBV5-1 and TRBJ2-2, with unresolved D. Trimming cost V 2 bases and J 0 bases, with 17 bases left between them. The CDR3 runs to 18 residues. Germline-derived CDR1 and CDR2 are SGHRS and YFSETQ. CDR3 nucleotide sequence: TGCGCCAGCAGCTTCCCCTATAAGGACCCAGCGAACACCGGGGAGCTGTTTTTT. This translates into CASSFPYKDPANTGELFF. Supplemented by reference TRBV5-1 and TRBJ2-2, the full variable domain reads KAGVTQTPRYLIKTRGQQVTLSCSPISGHRSVSWYQQTPGQGLQFLFEYFSETQRNKGNFPGRFSGRQFSNSRSEMNVSTLELGDSALYLCASSFPYKDPANTGELFFGEGSRLTVL.

The V and J genes are TRBV5-5 and TRBJ1-1; 7 bases are a match to TRBD1. The V gene's germline CDR1 is SGHKS and CDR2 YYEKEE (reference sequence). The V and J ends lost 4 bases and 3 bases, in that order; junction bases with no gene match: 6. The CDR3 is 14 amino acids. The CDR3 DNA follows: TGTGCCAGCAGCCCGCAGACAGGGTACACTGAAGCTTTCTTT. The encoded protein is CASSPQTGYTEAFF.

The CDR3 coding sequence is TGTGCCAGCAGTGATACTTACCTCCAGTCATTAGGAGAGCAGTACTTC. Protein: CASSDTYLQSLGEQYF. This rearrangement joins TRBV6-1 to TRBJ2-7, with D uncertain. The CDR3 has 16 amino acids. Trimming pared 3 bases from V and 7 bases from J, leaving 22 bases between. Germline lookup yields CDR1 MNHNS and CDR2 SASEGT.

This clone was recorded a few times. This chain joins TRBV28 and TRBJ1-5; 7 nucleotides agree with TRBD1. The CDR3 length is 15 residues. Germline V gene lookup returns CDR1 MDHEN and CDR2 SYDVKM. Unmatched junction bases numbered 15, after V lost 10 bases and J lost 6 bases. CDR3 bases: TGTGCCACCTCCGAAGAGGGGGCGCAGAGTCAGCCCCAGCATTTT. It codes for CATSEEGAQSQPQHF.

The count of this clone is one. The chain uses TRBV6-5 and TRBJ2-7; 13 bases map to TRBD2. The V gene end was trimmed by 4 bases and the J gene end by 5 bases; junction bases not matched to a gene: 2. From germline, CDR1 is MNHEY and CDR2 SVGAGI. This CDR3 comprises 14 residues. The DNA of the CDR3 is TGTGCCAGCAGTTGGACTAGCGGGAGACACGAGCAGTACTTC. It specifies CASSWTSGRHEQYF.

This clone was seen a handful of times. The chain combines TRBV12-5 with TRBJ1-6; a weak D match, TRBD1 (5 bases). Germline assignment: CDR1 LGHNT and CDR2 FRNRAP. The CDR3 is 15 amino acids. V was trimmed by 5 bases and J by 10 bases, leaving 18 bases between them. This CDR3 reads CASGRSFGGDSPLHF. The CDR3 region has the DNA TGTGCTAGTGGTAGGAGTTTCGGGGGGGACTCACCCCTCCACTTT.